Listed here are 27 T cell receptor beta chains from one sample, sequenced in a study of cytomegalovirus exposure and HLA in healthy donors. Primers included in the PCR were 60 Vbeta and 13 Jbeta primers. Assay used: immunoSEQ multiplex PCR; TCRdb lists only in-frame clones, some missing. This table has some 150,000 clones, over 60% appearing once. The specimen sequenced was PBMCs. Receptors were obtained from a woman aged 30 to 39 in good health and CMV-seronegative.

The J gene is TRBJ2-7, the V gene TRBV27, with D possibly being TRBD1 (5 bases). Trimming took 3 bases from V and 5 from J, leaving 14 bases between them. The CDR3 covers 14 residues. Germline-derived CDR1 and CDR2 are MNHEY and SMNVEV (reference sequence). CDR3 protein: CASSFSQGGNEQYF. DNA for the CDR3: TGTGCCAGCAGTTTCAGTCAGGGTGGGAACGAGCAGTACTTC.

This clone has only a few counts. The rearrangement joins TRBV7-2 to TRBJ2-7; 10 bases agree with TRBD1. The CDR3 runs 15 residues. Germline loops: CDR1 SGHTA, CDR2 FQGNSA. Trimming at V came to 5 bases and at J to 3 bases, leaving 7 bases not matched to a gene. The CDR3 reads CASSRLTGGGYEQYF. In DNA, the CDR3 is TGTGCCAGCAGCCGCTTGACAGGGGGCGGCTACGAGCAGTACTTC.

The V and J genes are TRBV19 and TRBJ1-3; the D is unclear. In germline, CDR1 is LNHDA, CDR2 SQIVND (reference sequence). CDR3 size: 13 residues. CDR3 amino acids: CGPQTYSGNTIYF. In nucleotides, the CDR3 is TGTGGACCCCAGACTTACTCTGGAAACACCATATATTTT.

The V and J genes are TRBV5-1 and TRBJ1-1, with D perhaps TRBD1 (5 bases). This CDR3 spans 14 amino acids. The germline CDR1 and CDR2 sequences are SGHRS and YFSETQ. V was trimmed by 4 bases and J by 4 bases, leaving 14 bases between them. CDR3 in amino acids: CASSIDSVGTEAFF. CDR3 bases: TGCGCCAGCAGCATAGACAGCGTGGGCACTGAAGCTTTCTTT.

This clone was picked up a small number of times. The V gene is TRBV30, the J gene TRBJ2-1, with TRBD2 as a possible D gene (7 bases). The V gene lost 3 bases and the J gene lost 0 bases, with 15 bases spanning the gap. The CDR3 consists of 16 residues. CDR1 GTSNPN and CDR2 SVGIG come from the germline V gene (reference sequence). CDR3 loop: CAWRRGRVGSYNEQFF. The CDR3 DNA sequence: TGTGCCTGGAGAAGGGGGAGGGTTGGCTCCTACAATGAGCAGTTCTTC.

CDR3: CASTGASQETQYF. The CDR3 coding sequence is TGTGCCAGTACAGGGGCCTCGCAAGAGACCCAGTACTTC. The chain combines TRBV11-1 with TRBJ2-5, with TRBD1 matching 7 bases. The CDR3 is 13 residues long. V shed 9 bases, J shed 2 bases, and the junction held 6 bases outside the gene matches. Germline V gene sequence: CDR1 SGHAT, CDR2 FQDESV (reference sequence). Variable domain in full (rest from reference TRBV11-1 and TRBJ2-5): EAEVAQSPRYKITEKSQAVAFWCDPISGHATLYWYRQILGQGPELLVQFQDESVVDDSQLPKDRFSAERLKGVDSTLKIQPAELGDSAMYLCASTGASQETQYFGPGTRLLVL.

The chain is built from TRBV7-9 and TRBJ2-7, with a tentative D call TRBD1 (5 bases). CDR3 length: 14 residues. CDR1 is SEHNR, CDR2 FQNEAQ, per germline (reference sequence). V lost 2 bases to trimming and J lost 4 bases, with 12 bases between them. Here the CDR3 reads CASSLSAGSYEQYF. DNA of the CDR3: TGTGCCAGCAGCTTATCGGCAGGGTCTTACGAGCAGTACTTC.

CDR3 sequence (DNA): TGTGCCAGCAGCCCTCAGGTCGCCCTTTCACCCCTCCACTTT. Translating gives CASSPQVALSPLHF. V and J are TRBV9 and TRBJ1-6; D is unresolved. Trimming left V 4 bases short and J 9 bases short, with 14 bases between. Germline CDR1 and CDR2: SGDLS and YYNGEE. The CDR3 is 14 amino acids.

The chain employs TRBV6-1 and TRBJ2-6; TRBD2 might be the D (5 bases). Looked up from germline, CDR1 is MNHNS and CDR2 is SASEGT. This CDR3 contains 15 residues. V was clipped by 6 bases and J by 3 bases, with 12 bases between them. CDR3 region: CASRREFGGANVLTF. In DNA form, the CDR3 reads TGTGCCAGCAGAAGGGAGTTTGGTGGGGCCAACGTCCTGACTTTC.

The rearrangement links TRBV7-6 to TRBJ1-1, with 7 bases aligning to TRBD1. Germline V gives CDR1 SGHVS, CDR2 FNYEAQ. This CDR3 has 15 residues. V was clipped by 4 bases and J by 2 bases; unmatched bases: 7. CDR3 DNA sequence: TGTGCCAGCAGCTCCTACAGGGGCCCAAACACTGAAGCTTTCTTT. Translation gives CASSSYRGPNTEAFF.

V gene TRBV2 combines with J gene TRBJ1-1, with D maybe TRBD1 (6 bases). V dropped 6 bases and J dropped 2 bases, with 10 bases sitting between them. Germline V gene lookup returns CDR1 SNHLY and CDR2 FYNNEI. This CDR3 spans 13 amino acids. The CDR3 spells CASRRDINTEAFF. In DNA form, the CDR3 reads TGTGCCAGCAGGAGGGACATTAACACTGAAGCTTTCTTT.

This clone was observed once. This chain joins TRBV7-9 and TRBJ1-2, with D unresolved. V lost 1 base to trimming and J lost 7 bases, with 19 bases between them. The V gene's germline CDR1 is SEHNR and CDR2 FQNEAQ (reference sequence). The CDR3 loop spans 16 amino acids. The DNA for the CDR3 is TGTGCCAGCAGCTTAGGGGAGGCAGGTTCTTTCGGTGGCTACACCTTC. This encodes CASSLGEAGSFGGYTF.

This chain connects TRBV15 to TRBJ1-2; 10 bases map to TRBD1. The CDR3 sequence is 14 residues long. The V gene end was trimmed by 4 bases and the J gene end by 7 bases; junction bases not matched to a gene: 6. From germline, CDR1 is LNHNV and CDR2 YYDKDF (reference sequence). The CDR3 here is CATSTRQGALGYTF. The CDR3 bases are TGTGCCACCAGCACCCGACAGGGGGCGCTTGGCTACACCTTC.

This clone was found a few times. Other DNA sequences from this sample encode an identical CDR3 as well. The V and J genes are TRBV14 and TRBJ2-7; the D gene is possibly TRBD1 (5 bases). This CDR3 comprises 14 residues. V was cut by 0 bases and J by 4 bases, with 10 bases left in between. Germline V lookup: CDR1 SGHDN, CDR2 FVKESK. The CDR3 is CASSQDKGSYEQYF. The CDR3 nucleotides read TGTGCCAGCAGCCAAGATAAGGGGTCGTACGAGCAGTACTTC.

This clone showed up just a few times. This chain connects TRBV9 to TRBJ1-1; weak D call: TRBD1 (5 bases). Germline V gene lookup returns CDR1 SGDLS and CDR2 YYNGEE. The ends were cut back, 0 bases at V and 4 bases at J, with 7 bases in the middle. The CDR3 consists of 13 residues. The CDR3 bases are TGTGCCAGCAGCGTAGACCAGGGCACTGAAGCTTTCTTT. Encoded protein: CASSVDQGTEAFF.

With respect to this clone: The same CDR3 is also encoded by other DNA sequences in this sample. V and J are TRBV7-3 and TRBJ1-2, with D uncertain. V lost 0 bases and J lost 2, with 7 bases in between. Per germline, CDR1 SGHTA and CDR2 FQGTGA. CDR3 length: 14 amino acids. The CDR3 bases are TGTGCCAGCAGCTTAACGGCGGGGAACTATGGCTACACCTTC. This encodes CASSLTAGNYGYTF. The full variable domain, with the rest looked up from reference TRBV7-3 and TRBJ1-2, is GAGVSQTPSNKVTEKGKYVELRCDPISGHTALYWYRQSLGQGPEFLIYFQGTGAADDSGLPNDRFFAVRPEGSVSTLKIQRTERGDSAVYLCASSLTAGNYGYTFGSGTRLTVV.

The chain employs TRBV28 and TRBJ2-5, with 10 bases matching TRBD2. The J call may be faulty, since TRBJ2-7 better matches the DNA end. The CDR3 consists of 14 residues. Per the germline V gene, CDR1 is MDHEN and CDR2 is SYDVKM. The CDR3 spells CASNIAGGSYEQYF. In nucleotides, the CDR3 is TGTGCCAGCAATATAGCGGGAGGATCCTACGAGCAGTACTTC.

V usage is TRBV7-9 and J usage is TRBJ1-1; 10 bases fit TRBD1. The V and J ends lost 6 bases and 6 bases, in that order; junction bases with no gene match: 10. The CDR3 is 15 amino acids. Germline V gene data show CDR1 as SEHNR and CDR2 as FQNEAQ (reference sequence). DNA for the CDR3: TGTGCCAGCAGGACCCCGGGACAGGGGATCTCTGAAGCTTTCTTT. Translated: CASRTPGQGISEAFF.

This chain joins TRBV5-8 and TRBJ1-4; D may be TRBD1 (6 bases). The germline V and J ends were trimmed by 1 base and 5 bases, with 15 bases remaining between them. The CDR3 consists of 16 residues. Germline CDR1 is SGHTS and CDR2 is YDEGEE. The CDR3 here is CASSLWVRGLNEKLFF. The CDR3 DNA reads as TGTGCCAGCAGCTTGTGGGTGAGGGGGTTGAATGAAAAACTGTTTTTT.

This clone was observed a handful of times. The rearrangement joins TRBV19 to TRBJ1-2, with 8 bases matching TRBD1. The V segment lost 1 base and the J segment 3 bases; nucleotides outside the gene matches: 4. The germline V gene encodes CDR1 LNHDA and CDR2 SQIVND (reference sequence). The CDR3 length is 15 residues. Here the CDR3 reads CASSIGTGLDYGYTF. For the CDR3, the DNA is TGTGCCAGTAGTATAGGGACAGGGCTGGACTATGGCTACACCTTC.

The chain has TRBV4-3 and TRBJ1-1; unclear D gene. CDR3 length equals 14 residues. V shed 1 base and J shed 1 base, with 7 bases lying between them. Germline V gene sequence: CDR1 LGHNA, CDR2 YSLEER. The CDR3 DNA is TGCGCCAGCAGCCAAGGCGGTGGGAACACTGAAGCTTTCTTT. Translated: CASSQGGGNTEAFF.

This clone was seen a few times. The CDR3, as DNA: TGTGCCAGCAGCGTAGCGCGGCTCGACACTGAAGCTTTCTTT. Amino acids: CASSVARLDTEAFF. The V call is TRBV9, the J call TRBJ1-1; D remains ambiguous. The V and J ends lost 0 bases and 3 bases respectively, with 9 bases between them. Germline-derived CDR1 and CDR2 are SGDLS and YYNGEE. This CDR3 spans 14 amino acids.

Worth noting for this clone: Distinct nucleotide sequences in the sample also encode this CDR3. The chain is built from TRBV30 and TRBJ1-5, with D perhaps matching TRBD1 (5 bases). Germline lookup yields CDR1 GTSNPN and CDR2 SVGIG (reference sequence). This CDR3 has 15 residues. Between the trimmed V and J ends, which lost 1 base and 4 bases, there was a span of 14 bases. CDR3 DNA sequence: TGTGCCTGGAGTGGGTTTGGGGGGGGTAATCAGCCCCAGCATTTT. As protein: CAWSGFGGGNQPQHF.

The chain links TRBV30 to TRBJ1-6; 7 nucleotides match TRBD1. CDR3 size: 14 residues. Germline V gene data show CDR1 as GTSNPN and CDR2 as SVGIG (reference sequence). V was pared by 3 bases and J by 13 bases, with 12 bases of the junction left unmatched. CDR3: CAWSPGQPLRPLHF. DNA of the CDR3: TGTGCCTGGAGCCCGGGACAGCCCTTACGGCCCCTCCACTTT.

CDR3 nucleotide sequence: TGTGCCAGCAGGGGGGGAGCGAATGAGCAGTTCTTC. Translated, it gives CASRGGANEQFF. The chain combines TRBV9 with TRBJ2-1; TRBD2 is a possible D gene (6 bases). The CDR3 loop spans 12 amino acids. Germline CDR1 is SGDLS and CDR2 is YYNGEE. V lost 5 bases to trimming and J lost 7 bases, with 10 bases between them.

For this clone: Other nucleotide sequences in the sample specify the same CDR3. J is TRBJ1-5 and V is TRBV27; weak D call: TRBD1 (5 bases). The length of the CDR3 is 16 residues. Germline values: CDR1 MNHEY, CDR2 SMNVEV (reference sequence). Trimming removed 3 bases from V and 4 bases from J, with 16 bases in between. The CDR3 sequence: CASSFLGGKGNQPQHF. The CDR3 region has the DNA TGTGCCAGCAGTTTCTTAGGCGGAAAGGGGAATCAGCCCCAGCATTTT.

This rearrangement joins TRBV28 to TRBJ2-1, with 11 bases matching TRBD2. J gave up 1 base and V 6 bases, and 2 bases lay outside the gene matches. The CDR3 sequence is 15 residues long. CDR1 and CDR2 from the germline V gene are MDHEN and SYDVKM. The DNA of the CDR3 is TGTGCCAGCAGCCGACTAGCGGGATCCTACAATGAGCAGTTCTTC. Residues: CASSRLAGSYNEQFF.